This T cell receptor (beta chain) was obtained from a study of high-grade serous ovarian cancer treatment subgroups. Study-level information: Samples averaged approximately 13,000 reads and over 6,000 unique TCR beta rearrangements.

The tumor samples were collected prior to definitive surgery or chemotherapy. A word on this clone: Its antigen is not identified.

Using immunoSEQ multiplex PCR, the repertoire was profiled, and TCRdb retains in-frame clones only, with some absent. The top ten hold approximately 12% of the sample, which has several thousand clones, 65% to 80% seen once. CDR1 and CDR2 from the germline V gene are LGHNA and YNFKEQ. V lost 4 bases to trimming and J lost 0 bases, with 10 bases between them. The CDR3 length is 16 residues. Study results and limitations: Repertoire similarity ranged roughly 0.11 to 0.85 between tumors of one patient. Repertoire analysis covered CDR3 alone, not CDR1 or CDR2. TCR relatedness rose with neoantigen level and trended with mutation load.

The source is a human donor with high-grade serous ovarian cancer. This chain connects TRBV4-2 to TRBJ1-6; D call uncertain. The source material was tumor tissue. The CDR3 loop is CASSLRLSSYNSPLHF. The CDR3 DNA sequence: TGTGCCAGCAGCCTCCGGTTGAGCTCCTATAATTCACCCCTCCACTTT.